The source of this T cell receptor (beta chain) is a study of post-analysis software for immune sequencing data. With regard to this clonotype: Its antigen remains unknown.

This CDR3 has 13 amino acids. The J segment lost 0 bases and the V segment lost 5 bases, leaving 3 bases of the junction unmatched. Germline V gene data show CDR1 as DFQATT and CDR2 as SNEGSKA (reference sequence). General study results and limits: Those with multiple sclerosis, the patient group, showed significantly lower normalized Chao1 diversity than controls. TRBV5-6, TRBV5-1 and TRBV20-1 were among a few TRBV segments more frequent in patients than controls.

cDNA libraries for TCR beta contained unique molecular identifiers. Approximately 550,000 cDNA molecules came from 1 to 10 million T cells. TCRdb re-called the PCR reads with MiXCR, one entry per CDR3 protein. The sample carries roughly 870,000 distinct CDR3 sequences, about 57% recorded once. This chain uses TRBV20-1 with TRBJ1-1; 7 bases line up with TRBD1. This clonotype was obtained from a girl aged 5-17 years with multiple sclerosis. The sequencing input was blood. In nucleotides, the CDR3 is TGCAGTGCTTGGACAGGCGTGAACACTGAAGCTTTCTTT. Its translation: CSAWTGVNTEAFF.